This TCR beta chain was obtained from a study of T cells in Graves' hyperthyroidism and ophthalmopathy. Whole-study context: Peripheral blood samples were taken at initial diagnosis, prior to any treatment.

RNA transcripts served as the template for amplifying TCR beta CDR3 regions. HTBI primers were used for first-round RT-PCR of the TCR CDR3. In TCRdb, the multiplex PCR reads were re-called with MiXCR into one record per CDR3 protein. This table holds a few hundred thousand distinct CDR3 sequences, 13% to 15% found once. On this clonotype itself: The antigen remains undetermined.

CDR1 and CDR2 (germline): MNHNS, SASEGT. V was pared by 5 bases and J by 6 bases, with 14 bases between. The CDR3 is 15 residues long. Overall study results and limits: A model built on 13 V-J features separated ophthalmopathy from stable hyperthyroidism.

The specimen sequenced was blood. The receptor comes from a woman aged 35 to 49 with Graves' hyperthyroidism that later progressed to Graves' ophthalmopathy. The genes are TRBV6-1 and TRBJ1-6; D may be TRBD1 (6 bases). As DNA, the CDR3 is TGTGCCAGCAGTTTCGGACAGAATTTTAATTCACCCCTCCACTTT. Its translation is CASSFGQNFNSPLHF.